Below, 9 T cell receptor beta chains from the same sample are listed, as sequenced in a study of technical replicates of blood from several donors. Only in-frame clones appear in the TCRdb table, and some are missing; sequencing was by immunoSEQ multiplex PCR. The data contain some 75,000 clones, around 96% of them singletons. The sample taken for sequencing was T cells isolated from PBMCs. These receptors all stem from a human donor in good health.

The chain combines TRBV28 with TRBJ2-7; a possible D gene is TRBD2 (5 bases). In germline, CDR1 is MDHEN, CDR2 SYDVKM. This CDR3 has 14 amino acids. V was pared by 7 bases and J by 4 bases, with 17 bases between. The CDR3 DNA is TGTGCCAGCACCGGGATACGGGGAGCATACGAGCAGTACTTC. Its translation: CASTGIRGAYEQYF. The whole variable domain, filled in from reference TRBV28 and TRBJ2-7, reads DVKVTQSSRYLVKRTGEKVFLECVQDMDHENMFWYRQDPGLGLRLIYFSYDVKMKEKGDIPEGYSVSREKKERFSLILESASTNQTSMYLCASTGIRGAYEQYFGPGTRLTVT.

This chain uses TRBV6-6 with TRBJ1-1; weak D call: TRBD1 (5 bases). The V end lost 10 bases, the J end lost 6 bases, and 12 bases lay between the germline ends. Per germline, CDR1 MNHNY and CDR2 SVGAGI (reference sequence). CDR3 size: 11 residues. CDR3 in DNA: TGTGCCACCTCGGGGGGAGCTGAAGCTTTCTTT. It is translated as CATSGGAEAFF.

The chain couples TRBV5-5 to TRBJ2-7; D remains ambiguous. This CDR3 region has 13 residues. Germline CDR1 SGHKS, CDR2 YYEKEE (reference sequence). Trimming took 0 bases from V and 3 from J, leaving 7 bases between them. CDR3 in DNA: TGTGCCAGCAGCTTGGGGGCAAACTACGAGCAGTACTTC. It codes for CASSLGANYEQYF.

The chain combines TRBV19 with TRBJ2-7; 13 positions match TRBD2. J gave up 2 bases and V 6 bases, and 4 bases lay outside the gene matches. Germline loops: CDR1 LNHDA, CDR2 SQIVND (reference sequence). The CDR3 is 15 amino acids. CDR3 coding DNA: TGTGCCAGTAGCCCTGGACTAGCGGGGGCCTACGAGCAGTACTTC. Amino acid sequence: CASSPGLAGAYEQYF.

The J gene is TRBJ1-2, the V gene TRBV19; 9 bases map to TRBD1. Per germline, CDR1 LNHDA and CDR2 SQIVND (reference sequence). The CDR3 sequence is 15 residues long. V gave up 6 bases and J gave up 8 bases; unmatched junction bases: 13. The CDR3, as DNA: TGTGCCAGTAGGCGAAACCGGGACAGGGAAGGCGGCTACACCTTC. It is translated as CASRRNRDREGGYTF. The whole variable domain, remainder taken from reference TRBV19 and TRBJ1-2, is DGGITQSPKYLFRKEGQNVTLSCEQNLNHDAMYWYRQDPGQGLRLIYYSQIVNDFQKGDIAEGYSVSREKKESFPLTVTSAQKNPTAFYLCASRRNRDREGGYTFGSGTRLTVV.

The rearrangement links TRBV7-9 to TRBJ1-1, with D possibly matching TRBD1 (5 bases). Germline assignment: CDR1 SEHNR and CDR2 FQNEAQ (reference sequence). The CDR3 loop spans 12 amino acids. Trimming pared 0 bases from V and 10 bases from J, leaving 9 bases between. CDR3 sequence reads: CASSLAMGGAFF. CDR3 coding DNA: TGTGCCAGCAGCTTAGCGATGGGGGGAGCTTTCTTT.

This CDR3 reads CASPSTGTPYEQYF. The CDR3, as DNA: TGTGCCAGTCCATCGACCGGGACTCCCTACGAGCAGTACTTC. The rearrangement links TRBV19 to TRBJ2-7, with D maybe TRBD2 (6 bases). V was clipped by 8 bases and J by 2 bases, with 16 bases between them. This CDR3 is built from 14 residues. Germline CDR1 reads LNHDA; CDR2 reads SQIVND (reference sequence).

The chain joins TRBV19 to TRBJ1-1, with TRBD1 matching 7 bases. The CDR3 runs to 14 residues. Looked up from germline, CDR1 is LNHDA and CDR2 is SQIVND (reference sequence). The junction had 5 bases not matched to a gene; V was cut back by 6 bases and J by 1 base. The CDR3 loop reads CASRTGVKNTEAFF. The CDR3 coding sequence is TGTGCCAGTAGAACAGGGGTAAAGAACACTGAAGCTTTCTTT.

CDR3 in DNA: TGTGCCAGTAGTAGCGACAGGGATTCAACTAATGAAAAACTGTTTTTT. The encoded protein is CASSSDRDSTNEKLFF. The chain combines TRBV19 with TRBJ1-4; TRBD1 agrees at 7 bases. From germline, CDR1 is LNHDA and CDR2 SQIVND (reference sequence). V dropped 4 bases and J dropped 0; count of bases not matched to a gene: 5. The CDR3 runs to 16 residues.